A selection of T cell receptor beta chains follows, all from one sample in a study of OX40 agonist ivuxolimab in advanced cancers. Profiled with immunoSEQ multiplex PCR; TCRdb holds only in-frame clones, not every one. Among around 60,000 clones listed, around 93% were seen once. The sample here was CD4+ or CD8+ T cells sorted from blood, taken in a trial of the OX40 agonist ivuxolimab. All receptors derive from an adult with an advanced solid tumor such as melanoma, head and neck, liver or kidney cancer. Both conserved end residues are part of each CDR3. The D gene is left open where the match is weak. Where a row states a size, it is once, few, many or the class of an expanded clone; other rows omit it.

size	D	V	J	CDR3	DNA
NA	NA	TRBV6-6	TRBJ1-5	CASSKQGGDQPQHF	TGTGCCAGCAGTAAACAGGGAGGGGATCAGCCCCAGCATTTT
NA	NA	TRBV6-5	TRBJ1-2	CASSRRDTGFGGYTF	TGTGCCAGCAGTCGCCGGGACACGGGGTTCGGTGGCTACACCTTC
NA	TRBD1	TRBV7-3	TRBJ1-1	CASSSTPGQGEAFF	TGTGCCAGCAGCTCCACGCCGGGACAGGGTGAAGCTTTCTTT
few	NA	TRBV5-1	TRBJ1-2	CASSPYRQGDGYTF	TGCGCCAGCAGCCCCTACCGGCAGGGAGATGGCTACACCTTC
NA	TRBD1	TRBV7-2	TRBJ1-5	CASSPGGRNQPQHF	TGTGCCAGCAGCCCAGGGGGCCGTAATCAGCCCCAGCATTTT
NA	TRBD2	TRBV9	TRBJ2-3	CASSEKPRTSGTDTQYF	TGTGCCAGCAGCGAAAAACCCCGGACTAGCGGCACAGATACGCAGTATTTT
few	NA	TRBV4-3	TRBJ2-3	CASTKGGAPSTDTQYF	TGCGCCAGCACTAAAGGGGGTGCACCAAGCACAGATACGCAGTATTTT
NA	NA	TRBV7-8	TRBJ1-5	CASSLGDTSNQPQHF	TGTGCCAGCAGCTTGGGGGATACAAGCAATCAGCCCCAGCATTTT
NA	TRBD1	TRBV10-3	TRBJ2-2	CAISETGGFTGELFF	TGTGCCATCAGTGAGACAGGGGGGTTCACCGGGGAGCTGTTTTTT
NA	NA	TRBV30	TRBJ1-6	CAWSEQARSPLHF	TGTGCCTGGAGTGAGCAGGCCCGGTCACCCCTCCACTTT
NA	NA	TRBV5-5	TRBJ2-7	CASSLGLDVSYEQYF	TGTGCCAGCAGCCTCGGTCTGGATGTTAGCTACGAGCAGTACTTC
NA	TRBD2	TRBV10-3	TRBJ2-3	CAISPSGGPTHTQYF	TGTGCCATCAGTCCTAGCGGGGGCCCCACACATACGCAGTATTTT
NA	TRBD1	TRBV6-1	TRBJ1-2	CASTLGTVYGYTF	TGTGCCAGCACCCTAGGGACAGTCTATGGCTACACCTTC
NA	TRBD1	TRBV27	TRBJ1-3	CASSRGGLGNTIYF	TGTGCCAGCAGCAGGGGGGGGCTCGGAAACACCATATATTTT
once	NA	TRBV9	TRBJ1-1	CASSAVEGTFREAFF	TGTGCCAGCAGCGCCGTAGAGGGAACATTTCGAGAAGCTTTCTTT
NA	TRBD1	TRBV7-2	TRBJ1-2	CASSWDRGRFGDGYTF	TGTGCCAGCAGCTGGGACAGGGGGCGGTTCGGCGATGGCTACACCTTC
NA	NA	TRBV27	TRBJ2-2	CASSFDRDFSTGELFF	TGTGCCAGCAGTTTTGATCGGGACTTCTCCACCGGGGAGCTGTTTTTT
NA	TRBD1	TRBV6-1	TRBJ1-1	CASRTGITEAFF	TGTGCCAGCAGGACAGGGATCACTGAAGCTTTCTTT
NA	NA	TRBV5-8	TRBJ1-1	CASSWGHLNTEAFF	TGTGCCAGCAGCTGGGGACACCTGAACACTGAAGCTTTCTTT
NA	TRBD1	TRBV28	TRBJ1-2	CASSLGTGINYGYTF	TGTGCCAGCAGTTTAGGGACAGGGATTAACTATGGCTACACCTTC
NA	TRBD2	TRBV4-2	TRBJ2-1	CASSQGAGAYNEQFF	TGTGCCAGCAGCCAAGGAGCGGGAGCGTACAATGAGCAGTTCTTC
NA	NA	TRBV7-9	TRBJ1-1	CASRRGGEDTEAFF	TGTGCCAGCAGGCGAGGGGGAGAGGACACTGAAGCTTTCTTT
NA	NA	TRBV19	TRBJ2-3	CASSIFHISTDTQYF	TGTGCCAGTAGTATCTTCCACATTAGCACAGATACGCAGTATTTT
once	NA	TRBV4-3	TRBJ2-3	CASSQDPSAGWGTDTQYF	TGCGCCAGCAGCCAAGATCCTAGTGCGGGGTGGGGCACAGATACGCAGTATTTT
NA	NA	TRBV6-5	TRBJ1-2	CASSRALGLYGYTF	TGTGCCAGCAGCCGAGCTCTGGGTCTCTATGGCTACACCTTC
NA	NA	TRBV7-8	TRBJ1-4	CASSLARDEKLFF	TGTGCCAGCAGCTTAGCGAGGGACGAAAAACTGTTTTTT
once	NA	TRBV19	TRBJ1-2	CASTPGDPFSYTF	TGTGCCAGTACCCCCGGAGACCCATTCAGCTACACCTTC
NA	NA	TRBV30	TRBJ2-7	CAWSVGQTYEQYF	TGTGCCTGGAGTGTAGGACAGACGTACGAGCAGTACTTC
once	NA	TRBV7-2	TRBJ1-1	CASRGNTEAFF	TGTGCCAGCAGGGGGAACACTGAAGCTTTCTTT
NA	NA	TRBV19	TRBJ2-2	CASTPGQGTGELFF	TGTGCCAGTACACCAGGGCAAGGCACCGGGGAGCTGTTTTTT
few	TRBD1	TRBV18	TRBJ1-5	CASSPIQGLGNDQPQHF	TGTGCCAGCTCACCGATACAGGGGCTCGGTAACGATCAGCCCCAGCATTTT
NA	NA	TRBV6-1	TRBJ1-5	CASSEVSWGQPQHF	TGTGCCAGCAGTGAAGTTTCGTGGGGACAGCCCCAGCATTTT
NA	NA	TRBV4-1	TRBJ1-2	CASSQEGGGVDYGYTF	TGCGCCAGCAGCCAAGAGGGAGGGGGGGTCGACTATGGCTACACCTTC
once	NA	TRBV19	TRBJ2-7	CASSFRTGTYEQYF	TGTGCCAGTAGTTTCCGGACCGGGACCTACGAGCAGTACTTC
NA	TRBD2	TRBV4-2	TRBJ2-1	CASSQAAGGPWNEQFF	TGTGCCAGCAGCCAAGCGGCGGGGGGGCCCTGGAATGAGCAGTTCTTC
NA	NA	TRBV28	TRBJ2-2	CASSLRLYGPGELFF	TGTGCCAGCAGTTTAAGGTTATATGGTCCCGGGGAGCTGTTTTTT
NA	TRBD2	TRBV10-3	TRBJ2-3	CAIRKGLAGDGDTQYF	TGTGCCATCAGGAAGGGACTAGCGGGGGATGGAGATACGCAGTATTTT
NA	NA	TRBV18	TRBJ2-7	CASSPTAGLGFEQYF	TGTGCCAGCTCACCGACAGCCGGCTTGGGGTTCGAGCAGTACTTC
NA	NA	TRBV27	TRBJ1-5	CASSFSREQPQHF	TGTGCCAGCAGTTTCAGCAGGGAGCAGCCCCAGCATTTT
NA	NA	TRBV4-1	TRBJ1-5	CASSQVWVIGNQPQHF	TGCGCCAGCAGCCAAGTATGGGTAATTGGCAATCAGCCCCAGCATTTT
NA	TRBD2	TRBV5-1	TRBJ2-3	CASSPRTSGRTDTQYF	TGCGCCAGCAGCCCACGGACTAGCGGGAGAACAGATACGCAGTATTTT
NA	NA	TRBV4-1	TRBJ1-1	CASSQETGRSANTEAFF	TGCGCCAGCAGCCAAGAAACAGGACGATCCGCCAACACTGAAGCTTTCTTT
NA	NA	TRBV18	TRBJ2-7	CASSPGADSHEQYF	TGTGCCAGCTCACCAGGAGCGGACAGCCACGAGCAGTACTTC
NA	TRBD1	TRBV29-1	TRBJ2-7	CSVQQAGGEGNIREQYF	TGCAGCGTTCAGCAGGCAGGGGGCGAGGGAAATATACGGGAGCAGTACTTC
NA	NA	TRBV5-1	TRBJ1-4	CASSLAGNNEKLFF	TGCGCCAGCAGCTTAGCAGGGAATAATGAAAAACTGTTTTTT
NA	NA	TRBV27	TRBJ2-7	CASRLRDGRANEQYF	TGTGCCAGCAGACTCAGGGACGGGAGAGCCAACGAGCAGTACTTC
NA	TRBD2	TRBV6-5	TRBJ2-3	CASRTGGVRDTQYF	TGTGCCAGCAGAACGGGGGGGGTTCGCGATACGCAGTATTTT
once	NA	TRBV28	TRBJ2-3	CASTSPGQLTDTQYF	TGTGCCAGCACTAGCCCAGGACAGCTCACAGATACGCAGTATTTT
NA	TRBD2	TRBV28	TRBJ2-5	CASSSPGLAGGEYQETQYF	TGTGCCAGCAGTTCTCCGGGACTAGCGGGGGGGGAATACCAAGAGACCCAGTACTTC
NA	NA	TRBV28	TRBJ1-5	CASSLGGQSNQPQHF	TGTGCCAGCAGTTTAGGGGGGCAGAGCAATCAGCCCCAGCATTTT
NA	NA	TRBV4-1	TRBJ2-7	CASSRSQSYEQYF	TGCGCCAGCAGCCGGTCACAGTCCTACGAGCAGTACTTC